This T cell receptor beta chain is drawn from a study of immune characterization of retroperitoneal liposarcoma. Germline loops: CDR1 MGHRA, CDR2 YSYEKL. This CDR3 is 19 amino acids long. Trimming left V 4 bases short and J 0 bases short, with 19 bases between. MiXCR, applied by TCRdb to the PCR reads, yields one record per CDR3 protein. The sample includes some 7,000 distinct CDR3 sequences, roughly two fifths seen only once; the top ten take around 9.3%. Sequencing was performed on tumor tissue. The TCR originated in a male donor with retroperitoneal liposarcoma. The chain recombines TRBV4-1 with TRBJ1-6; a weak D match, TRBD1 (5 bases). DNA for the CDR3: TGCGCCAGCAGCCTACTTCCGGACACCACGAGCTCCTATAATTCACCCCTCCACTTT. Amino acid sequence: CASSLLPDTTSSYNSPLHF.